The 2 T cell receptor beta chains given below trace back to one sample, sequenced in a study of long-term antiretroviral therapy in people with HIV. At survey level, the immunoSEQ assay was run in its v3.0 version. Sequencing was performed with immunoSEQ multiplex PCR; in TCRdb, only in-frame clones are kept and a portion is missing. Of 40,000 to 50,000 clones in the sample, approximately 94% were seen once. The sample here was unsorted PBMCs, taken 9 to 9.5 years after starting antiretroviral therapy. Receptors were obtained from a man aged 30 to 39 with HIV.

This chain uses TRBV19 with TRBJ1-1; D ambiguous. The length of the CDR3 is 14 residues. The V end lost 7 bases, the J end lost 0 bases, and 12 bases lay between the germline ends. Germline CDR1 reads LNHDA; CDR2 reads SQIVND (reference sequence). CDR3 residues: CASTVLPMNTEAFF. CDR3 nucleotides: TGTGCCAGTACGGTCCTCCCCATGAACACTGAAGCTTTCTTT.

A remark on this clone: The sample holds other DNA sequences that translate to the same CDR3. The CDR3 loop is CASSPRGTGELFF. CDR3 DNA sequence: TGTGCCAGCAGCCCCAGGGGCACCGGGGAGCTGTTTTTT. V and J are TRBV11-3 and TRBJ2-2, with D maybe TRBD1 (6 bases). V lost 5 bases and J 4 bases, leaving 8 bases between the germline ends. This CDR3 has 13 residues. The V gene's germline CDR1 is SGHNT and CDR2 YENEEA.